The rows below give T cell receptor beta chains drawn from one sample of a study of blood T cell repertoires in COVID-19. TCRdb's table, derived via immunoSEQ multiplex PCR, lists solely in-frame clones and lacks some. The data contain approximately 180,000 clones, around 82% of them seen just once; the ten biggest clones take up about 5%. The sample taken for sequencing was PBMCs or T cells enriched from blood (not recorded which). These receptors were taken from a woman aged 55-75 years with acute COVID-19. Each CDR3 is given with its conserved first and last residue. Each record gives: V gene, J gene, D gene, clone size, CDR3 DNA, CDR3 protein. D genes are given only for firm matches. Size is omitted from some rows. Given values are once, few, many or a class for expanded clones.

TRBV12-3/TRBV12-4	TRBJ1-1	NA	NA	TGTGCCAGCAGTCCAGAAACAGGGTCGGAAGCTTTCTTT	CASSPETGSEAFF
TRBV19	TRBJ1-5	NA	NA	TGTGCCAGTAGTATACGAGGGGAGGGAATTAATCAGCCCCAGCATTTT	CASSIRGEGINQPQHF
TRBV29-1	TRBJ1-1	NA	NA	TGCAGCGTTGTCGGAGGGACTGAAGCTTTCTTT	CSVVGGTEAFF
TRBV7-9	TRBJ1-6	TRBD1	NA	TGTGCCAGCAGCTTAGCACCCCGCAGGGGGCTTAATTCACCCCTCCACTTT	CASSLAPRRGLNSPLHF
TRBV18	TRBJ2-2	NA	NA	TGTGCCAGCGAGGCCGGGAAAAACACCGGGGAGCTGTTTTTT	CASEAGKNTGELFF
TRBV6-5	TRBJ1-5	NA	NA	TGTGCCGGCGACTGGGTCCATAGCAATCAGCCCCAGCATTTT	CAGDWVHSNQPQHF
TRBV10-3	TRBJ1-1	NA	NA	TGTGCCATCAGTGAGTCCCCAGGGTACACTGAAGCTTTCTTT	CAISESPGYTEAFF
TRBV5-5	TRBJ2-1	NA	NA	TGTGCCAGCAGCTTGGGCGGGCGCTCCTACAATGAGCAGTTCTTC	CASSLGGRSYNEQFF
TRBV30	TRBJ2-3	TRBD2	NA	TGTGCCTGGACGGCTAGCGGGAGCTTACCAGATACGCAGTATTTT	CAWTASGSLPDTQYF
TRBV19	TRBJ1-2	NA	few	TGTGCCAGTAGAAATCAGGGTGGAAACTATGGCTACACCTTC	CASRNQGGNYGYTF
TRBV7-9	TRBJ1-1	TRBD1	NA	TGTGCCAGCAGCTCCCGTCCCCAGGGGGCCGCTTTCTTT	CASSSRPQGAAFF
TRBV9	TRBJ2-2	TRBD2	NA	TGTGCCAGCAGCTTAATTAGCGGGCCGAACACCGGGGAGCTGTTTTTT	CASSLISGPNTGELFF
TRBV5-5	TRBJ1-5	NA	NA	TGTGCCAGCAGCTTGCTTAGCAATCAGCCCCAGCATTTT	CASSLLSNQPQHF
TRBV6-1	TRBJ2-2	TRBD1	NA	TGTGCCAGCAGTGAGGGACAGGACCCGAGCACCGGGGAGCTGTTTTTT	CASSEGQDPSTGELFF
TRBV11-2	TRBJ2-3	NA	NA	TGTGCCAGCAGTCCTTCCAGGGATACGCAGTATTTT	CASSPSRDTQYF
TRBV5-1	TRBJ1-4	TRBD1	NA	TGCGCCAGCAGCTTGGGACAGGGTTATAATGAAAAACTGTTTTTT	CASSLGQGYNEKLFF
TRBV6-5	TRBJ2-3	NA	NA	TGTGCCAGCACAAACACAGATACGCAGTATTTT	CASTNTDTQYF
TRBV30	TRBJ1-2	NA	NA	TGTGCCTGGAGCCAATCCCCCCTGGATCCGGACATCTTTAACTATGGCTACACCTTC	CAWSQSPLDPDIFNYGYTF
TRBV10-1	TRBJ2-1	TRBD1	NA	TGCGCCAGCAAACGGGACAGGGGTGGGTATGAGCAGTTCTTC	CASKRDRGGYEQFF
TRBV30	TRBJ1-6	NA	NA	TGTGCCTGGAGTGGCGTTATTAAAAGCTCCTATAATTCACCCCTCCACTTT	CAWSGVIKSSYNSPLHF
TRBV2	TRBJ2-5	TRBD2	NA	TGTGCCAGCAGAACGACGGGACTATTTCAAGAGACCCAGTACTTC	CASRTTGLFQETQYF
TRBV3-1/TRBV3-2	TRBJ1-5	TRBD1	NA	TGTGCCAGCAGCCAGAAGACAGGGACCAATCAGCCCCAGCATTTT	CASSQKTGTNQPQHF
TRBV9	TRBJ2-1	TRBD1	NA	TGTGCCAGCAGCCCCGCGGGACAGGGGGCGAATGAGCAGTTCTTC	CASSPAGQGANEQFF
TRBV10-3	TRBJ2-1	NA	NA	TGTGCCATCAGTGCGGAGCTCTCCTACAATGAGCAGTTCTTC	CAISAELSYNEQFF
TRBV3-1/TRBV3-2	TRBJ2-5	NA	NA	TGTGCCAGCAGCTCCCTCGAGGGTTCTGACCAGTACTTC	CASSSLEGSDQYF
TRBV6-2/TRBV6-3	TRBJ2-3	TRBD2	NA	TGTGCCAGCAGCCTGAGGCGGGGGGGCTCAGATACGCAGTATTTT	CASSLRRGGSDTQYF
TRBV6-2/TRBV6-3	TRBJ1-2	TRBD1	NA	TGTGCCAGCAGTCCCGGACAGGGCCGCTATGGCTACACCTTC	CASSPGQGRYGYTF
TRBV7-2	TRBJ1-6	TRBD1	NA	TGTGCCAGCAGGCCACCGGGACAGCTTAATTCACCCCTCCACTTT	CASRPPGQLNSPLHF
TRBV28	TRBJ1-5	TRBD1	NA	TGTGCCAGCAGTTTACAGGACAGGTTTATTCAACATTTT	CASSLQDRFIQHF
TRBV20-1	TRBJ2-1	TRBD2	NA	TGCAGTGCTAGTCGGGCTAGCGGGAGCCACAATGAGCAGTTCTTC	CSASRASGSHNEQFF
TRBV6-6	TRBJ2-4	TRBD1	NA	TGTGCCAGCAGTCATAGACAGGGGCGACAAAACATTCAGTACTTC	CASSHRQGRQNIQYF
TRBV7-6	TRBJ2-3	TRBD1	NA	TGTGCCAGCAGCTCGAAACCCACGGGACAGTCTACAGATACGCAGTATTTT	CASSSKPTGQSTDTQYF
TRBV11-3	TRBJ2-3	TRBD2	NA	TGTGCCAGCAGCTTCGGGGGGGCGCGGGACACGCAGTATTTT	CASSFGGARDTQYF
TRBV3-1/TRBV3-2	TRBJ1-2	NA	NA	TGTGCCAGCAGCCCAAACCGAATAAAACAGTTCTATGGCTACACCTTC	CASSPNRIKQFYGYTF
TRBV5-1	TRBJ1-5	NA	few	TGCGCCAGCAGCTTGGGGCCTCCCAATCAGCCCCAGCATTTT	CASSLGPPNQPQHF
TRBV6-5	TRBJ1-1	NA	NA	TGTGCCAGCAGGACAAACTCGAACACTGAAGCTTTCTTT	CASRTNSNTEAFF
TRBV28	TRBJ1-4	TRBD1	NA	TGTGCCAGCTGCACAGGGGATGGTGAAAAACTGTTTTTT	CASCTGDGEKLFF
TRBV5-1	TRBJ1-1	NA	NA	TGCGCCAGCAGCTCACAGGGGAACACTGAAGCTTTCTTT	CASSSQGNTEAFF
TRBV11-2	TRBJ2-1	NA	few	TGTGCCAGCAGCTTCGTCCGGAGTCTTTCCTACAATGAGCAGTTCTTC	CASSFVRSLSYNEQFF
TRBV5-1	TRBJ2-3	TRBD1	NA	TGCGCCAGCTTTTTGACAGGGGGCCAAGATACGCAGTATTTT	CASFLTGGQDTQYF
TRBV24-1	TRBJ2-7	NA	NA	TGTGCCACCAGTGACTGGCAGGGGCACGAGCAGTACTTC	CATSDWQGHEQYF
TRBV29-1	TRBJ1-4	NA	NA	TGCAGCGTTTCTAAAGGGAGGGGAGGAGAAGAAAAACTGTTTTTT	CSVSKGRGGEEKLFF
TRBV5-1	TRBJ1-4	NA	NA	TGCGCCAGCAAGGATGGGAGGGGCGGAAAACTGTTTTTT	CASKDGRGGKLFF
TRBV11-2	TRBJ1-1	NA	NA	TGTGCCAGCAGCGTCCGACAGACACCGAACACTGAAGCTTTCTTT	CASSVRQTPNTEAFF
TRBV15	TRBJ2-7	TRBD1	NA	TGTGCCACCAGCAGAGCGGACAGGGTGGAGCAGTACTTC	CATSRADRVEQYF
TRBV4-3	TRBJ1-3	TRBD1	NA	TGCGCCAGCAGCCAAGATTTGACAGGGGTTAGGTCTGGAAACACCATATATTTT	CASSQDLTGVRSGNTIYF
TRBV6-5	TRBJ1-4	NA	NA	TGTGCCAGCAGCTACCGGGGGGGTGGTGAAAAACTGTTTTTT	CASSYRGGGEKLFF
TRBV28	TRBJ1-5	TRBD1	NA	TGTGCCAGCAGGAGACAGGGTAGCGGCAATCAGCCCCAGCATTTT	CASRRQGSGNQPQHF
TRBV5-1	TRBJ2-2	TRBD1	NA	TGCGCCAGCAGCTTTGGACAGGGGGCGGCCACCGGGGAGCTGTTTTTT	CASSFGQGAATGELFF
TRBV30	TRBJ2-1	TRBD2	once	TGTGCCTGGAATAGCGGGAGCTCCTACAATGAGCAGTTCTTC	CAWNSGSSYNEQFF
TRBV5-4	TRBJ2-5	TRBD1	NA	TGTGCCGGGGGCGGACAGGGGGCTGGTGAGACCCAGTACTTC	CAGGGQGAGETQYF
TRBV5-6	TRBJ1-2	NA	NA	TGTGCCAGCAGCCGACTCGGCCCAATTAACTATGGCTACACCTTC	CASSRLGPINYGYTF
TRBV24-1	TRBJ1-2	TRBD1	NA	TGTGCCACCAGTGACACCGCCCATGGACAGGCCCTATATGGCTACACCTTC	CATSDTAHGQALYGYTF